This note documents a single T cell receptor (beta chain) sequence. Germline-derived CDR1 and CDR2 are SGHNT and YYREEE (reference sequence). The CDR3 contains 15 residues. Trimming removed 0 bases at V and 2 bases at J, with 10 bases between. Only in-frame clones appear in the TCRdb table, and some are missing; sequencing was by immunoSEQ multiplex PCR. Found here are 100,000 to 150,000 clones, roughly 90% of them singletons; the top ten hold about 7.1%. The data stem from a study of T cell responses to AZD1222 COVID-19 vaccine. This material consisted of peripheral blood, taken 28 days after the second AZD1222 dose. The chain employs TRBV5-4 and TRBJ2-3; the D is unclear. This sequence originates from an adult who received the AZD1222 COVID-19 vaccine. In DNA form, the CDR3 reads TGTGCCAGCAGCTTGGCGCCGTCCGACACAGATACGCAGTATTTT. The encoded protein is CASSLAPSDTDTQYF.